This TCR beta chain was identified during a study of T cells in Graves' hyperthyroidism and ophthalmopathy. Overall study: Peripheral blood was obtained at initial diagnosis, preceding any treatment. Study-wide results and limits: In the analysis, a 13 V-J model separated ophthalmopathy from stable hyperthyroidism. In blood, most of the thyroid clonotypes expanded above 0.001 were also present.

Active moderate-to-severe ophthalmopathy, Clinical Activity Score at least 3, NOSPECS at least 4, under 3 months' duration. Template material for amplifying TCR beta CDR3 regions consisted of RNA transcripts. TCR CDR3 regions were first amplified by RT-PCR with HTBI primers. TCRdb reprocessed the multiplex PCR reads with MiXCR, giving one entry per CDR3 protein. The repertoire includes fewer than 750,000 distinct CDR3 sequences, around 15% of them detected once, and approximately 12% sits in the top ten. To note about this clonotype: What it binds is unknown.

V lost 10 bases, J lost 0 bases, and 10 bases lay in between. Per the germline V gene, CDR1 is LNHDA and CDR2 is SQIVND (reference sequence). There are 13 residues in the CDR3. The genes are TRBV19 and TRBJ2-1; D is unresolved. This receptor was identified in a woman aged 45-59 years with Graves' ophthalmopathy. Sequenced material: blood. CDR3 sequence (DNA): TGTGCCACACAGTCGAGCTCCTACAATGAGCAGTTCTTC. It yields the protein CATQSSSYNEQFF.